The present T cell receptor beta chain was sequenced within a study of siplizumab effects on memory and regulatory T cells. TCRdb's table, derived via immunoSEQ multiplex PCR, lists solely in-frame clones and lacks some. Altogether 26,000 or so clones are present, roughly 84% being singletons, with the ten largest covering about 22%. Broader study findings: Significantly reduced by siplizumab was the cumulative frequency of alloreactive sequences, namely those traceable to unstimulated CD4+ memory cells. Sequences below about 10^-5 frequency were poorly captured. As a result, only a minor fraction of alloreactive clones mapped to unstimulated subsets. Apparently key alloresponse contributors, naive T cells also seemed more diverse than memory cells.

There are 12 residues in the CDR3. Germline V gene lookup returns CDR1 GTSNPN and CDR2 SVGIG (reference sequence). In regard to this clone: The antigen is not known.

Researchers sequenced unstimulated naive, memory, effector memory and TEMRA subsets in a few donor pairs. V and J are TRBV30 and TRBJ1-4; 9 bases agree with TRBD1. Sequenced input: memory CD4+ T cells sorted from blood. This sequence was found in a human donor in good health. CDR3 nucleotide sequence: TGTGCTGTCGACAGGGGGATTGAAAAACTGTTTTTT. It yields the protein CAVDRGIEKLFF.